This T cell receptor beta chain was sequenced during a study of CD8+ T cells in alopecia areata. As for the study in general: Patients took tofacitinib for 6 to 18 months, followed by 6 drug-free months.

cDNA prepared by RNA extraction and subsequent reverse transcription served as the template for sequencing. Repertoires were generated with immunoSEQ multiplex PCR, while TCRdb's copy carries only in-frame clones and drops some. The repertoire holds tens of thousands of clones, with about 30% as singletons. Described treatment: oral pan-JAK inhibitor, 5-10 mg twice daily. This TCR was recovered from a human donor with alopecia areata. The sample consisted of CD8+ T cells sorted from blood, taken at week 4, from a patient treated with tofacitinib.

CDR3 in DNA: TGTGCCAGCAGCGGAGAGCGGGATTCAGTGTACAATGAGCAGTTCTTC. Protein sequence: CASSGERDSVYNEQFF. The V gene is TRBV9, the J gene TRBJ2-1; 7 nucleotides align to TRBD2. Germline V gives CDR1 SGDLS, CDR2 YYNGEE. With V trimmed by 3 bases and J by 4 bases, 10 bases remained unmatched. This CDR3 has 16 amino acids. Together with reference TRBV9 and TRBJ2-1, the CDR3 gives the full variable domain: DSGVTQTPKHLITATGQRVTLRCSPRSGDLSVYWYQQSLDQGLQFLIQYYNGEERAKGNILERFSAQQFPDLHSELNLSSLELGDSALYFCASSGERDSVYNEQFFGPGTRLTVL.